Following are 9 T cell receptor beta chains from one sample sequenced in a study of blood T cell repertoires in COVID-19. Only in-frame clones appear in the TCRdb table, and some are missing; sequencing was by immunoSEQ multiplex PCR. The sample lists under 250,000 clones, roughly 83% occurring once. Sequenced input: peripheral blood. The source is a woman aged 40 to 49 with COVID-19, enrolled during active disease.

V gene TRBV2 combines with J gene TRBJ2-7; possible D gene TRBD2, 6 bases. Germline loops: CDR1 SNHLY, CDR2 FYNNEI. The CDR3 extends over 13 amino acids. V gave up 7 bases and J gave up 4 bases, with 14 bases separating them. The CDR3 reads CASKGGVRYEQYF. CDR3 DNA: TGTGCCAGCAAAGGCGGGGTAAGGTACGAGCAGTACTTC.

The chain joins TRBV30 to TRBJ1-1; no reliable D call. Germline V gene data show CDR1 as GTSNPN and CDR2 as SVGIG (reference sequence). The CDR3 is 13 amino acids. The CDR3 reads CAKEALWNTEAFF. CDR3 DNA: TGTGCTAAAGAGGCTCTGTGGAACACTGAAGCTTTCTTT.

This chain connects TRBV19 to TRBJ2-1; D perhaps matches TRBD2 (6 bases). CDR3 length: 15 amino acids. CDR1 LNHDA and CDR2 SQIVND come from the germline V gene (reference sequence). Trimming pared 4 bases from V and 12 bases from J, leaving 22 bases between. The CDR3 nucleotides read TGTGCCAGTAGTAGTCCTAGCGTTCCTCCTTTGGGGCAGTTCTTC. This gives the protein CASSSPSVPPLGQFF.

The chain combines TRBV27 with TRBJ2-1; D may be TRBD2 (5 bases). The CDR3 length is 13 residues. Trimming pared 3 bases from V and 12 bases from J, leaving 15 bases between. CDR1 and CDR2 (germline): MNHEY, SMNVEV (reference sequence). The CDR3 here is CASSFGVERLQFF. The CDR3 region has the DNA TGTGCCAGCAGTTTTGGGGTCGAGCGGTTGCAGTTCTTC.

The V and J genes are TRBV4-2 and TRBJ1-1; D perhaps matches TRBD1 (5 bases). This CDR3 contains 18 residues. Trimming took 0 bases from V and 1 from J, leaving 18 bases between them. CDR1 and CDR2 (germline): LGHNA, YNFKEQ. CDR3 nucleotide sequence: TGTGCCAGCAGCCAAGATCCGGGCGGGACCGATAGGAACACTGAAGCTTTCTTT. This translates into CASSQDPGGTDRNTEAFF.

This clone was detected only once. The V and J genes are TRBV18 and TRBJ1-5, with D unclear. CDR1 KGHSH and CDR2 LQKENI come from the germline V gene. V lost 3 bases and J lost 6, with 15 bases in between. The CDR3 consists of 15 residues. The CDR3 DNA follows: TGTGCCAGCTCACCTCCGGGCCAACGGGGTCAGCCCCAGCATTTT. It is translated as CASSPPGQRGQPQHF. The complete variable domain, with remaining parts taken from reference TRBV18 and TRBJ1-5, reads NAGVMQNPRHLVRRRGQEARLRCSPMKGHSHVYWYRQLPEEGLKFMVYLQKENIIDESGMPKERFSAEFPKEGPSILRIQQVVRGDSAAYFCASSPPGQRGQPQHFGDGTRLSIL.

This clone has just one count. The chain recombines TRBV4-3 with TRBJ2-5, with 11 bases identical to TRBD1. CDR3 length equals 15 residues. The V segment lost 4 bases and the J segment 1 base; nucleotides outside the gene matches: 2. In germline, CDR1 is LGHNA, CDR2 YSLEER. CDR3 loop: CASSRTGGPQETQYF. The CDR3 bases are TGCGCCAGCAGCCGGACAGGGGGCCCCCAAGAGACCCAGTACTTC.

This clone has only a few counts. The chain joins TRBV7-2 to TRBJ1-3; D is uncertain. CDR1 and CDR2 from the germline V gene are SGHTA and FQGNSA. Trimming removed 0 bases at V and 3 bases at J, with 6 bases between. The CDR3 is made up of 14 amino acids. DNA of the CDR3: TGTGCCAGCAGCTTAGCGTCGCGTGGAAACACCATATATTTT. This sequence encodes CASSLASRGNTIYF.

V gene TRBV4-1 combines with J gene TRBJ1-2, with D uncertain. Deletions cut 0 bases from V and 4 bases from J, with 12 bases between. CDR3 size: 15 residues. From germline, CDR1 is MGHRA and CDR2 YSYEKL. This chain's CDR3 is CASSQELAIPYGYTF. CDR3 sequence (DNA): TGCGCCAGCAGCCAAGAGCTTGCGATTCCCTATGGCTACACCTTC.